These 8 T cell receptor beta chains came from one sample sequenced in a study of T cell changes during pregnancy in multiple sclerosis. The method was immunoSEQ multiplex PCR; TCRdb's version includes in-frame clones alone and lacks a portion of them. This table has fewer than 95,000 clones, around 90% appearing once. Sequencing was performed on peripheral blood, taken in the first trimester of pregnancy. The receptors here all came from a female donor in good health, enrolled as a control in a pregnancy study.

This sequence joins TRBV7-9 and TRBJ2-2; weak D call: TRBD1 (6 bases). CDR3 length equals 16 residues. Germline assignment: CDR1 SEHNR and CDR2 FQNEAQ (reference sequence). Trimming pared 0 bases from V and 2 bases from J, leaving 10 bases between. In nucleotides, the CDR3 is TGTGCCAGCAGCTTAGCGGCAGGGGTTAACACCGGGGAGCTGTTTTTT. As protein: CASSLAAGVNTGELFF. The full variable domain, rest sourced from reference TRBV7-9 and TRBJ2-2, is DTGVSQNPRHKITKRGQNVTFRCDPISEHNRLYWYRQTLGQGPEFLTYFQNEAQLEKSRLLSDRFSAERPKGSFSTLEIQRTEQGDSAMYLCASSLAAGVNTGELFFGEGSRLTVL.

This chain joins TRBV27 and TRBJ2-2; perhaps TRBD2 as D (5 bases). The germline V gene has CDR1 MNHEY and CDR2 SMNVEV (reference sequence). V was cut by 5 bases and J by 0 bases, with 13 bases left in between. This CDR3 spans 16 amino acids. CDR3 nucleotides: TGTGCCAGCAGTGGAGGATGGGTCTCGAACACCGGGGAGCTGTTTTTT. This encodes CASSGGWVSNTGELFF.

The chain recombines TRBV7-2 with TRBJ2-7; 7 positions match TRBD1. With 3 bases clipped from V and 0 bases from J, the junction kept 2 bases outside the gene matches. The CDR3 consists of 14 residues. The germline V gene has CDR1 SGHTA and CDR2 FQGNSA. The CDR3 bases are TGTGCCAGCAGCTTGGACAGGATCTCCTACGAGCAGTACTTC. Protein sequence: CASSLDRISYEQYF.

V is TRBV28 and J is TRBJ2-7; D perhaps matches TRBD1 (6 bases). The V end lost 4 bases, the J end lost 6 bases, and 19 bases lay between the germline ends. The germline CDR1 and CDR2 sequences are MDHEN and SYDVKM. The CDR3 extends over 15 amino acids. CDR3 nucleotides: TGTGCCAGCAGTTCTCGCATCAGGGGATCCGTCGAGCAGTACTTC. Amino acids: CASSSRIRGSVEQYF.

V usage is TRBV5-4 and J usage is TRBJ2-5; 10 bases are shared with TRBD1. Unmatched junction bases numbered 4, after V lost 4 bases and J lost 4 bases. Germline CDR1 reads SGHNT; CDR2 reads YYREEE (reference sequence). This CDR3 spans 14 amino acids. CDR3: CASSRDRGGETQYF. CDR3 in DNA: TGTGCCAGCAGCCGGGACAGGGGAGGAGAGACCCAGTACTTC.

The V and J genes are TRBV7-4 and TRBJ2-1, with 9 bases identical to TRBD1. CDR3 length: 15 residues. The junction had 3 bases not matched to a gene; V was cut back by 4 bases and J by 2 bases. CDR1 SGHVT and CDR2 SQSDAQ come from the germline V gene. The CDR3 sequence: CASSWDRDPYNEQFF. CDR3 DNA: TGTGCCAGCAGCTGGGACAGGGACCCCTACAATGAGCAGTTCTTC.

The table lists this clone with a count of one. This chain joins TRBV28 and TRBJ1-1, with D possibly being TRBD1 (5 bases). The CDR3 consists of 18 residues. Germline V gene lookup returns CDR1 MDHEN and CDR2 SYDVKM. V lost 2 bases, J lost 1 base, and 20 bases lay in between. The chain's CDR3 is CASSLVGGWYNSNTEAFF. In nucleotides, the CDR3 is TGTGCCAGCAGTTTAGTGGGGGGGTGGTACAATTCGAACACTGAAGCTTTCTTT.

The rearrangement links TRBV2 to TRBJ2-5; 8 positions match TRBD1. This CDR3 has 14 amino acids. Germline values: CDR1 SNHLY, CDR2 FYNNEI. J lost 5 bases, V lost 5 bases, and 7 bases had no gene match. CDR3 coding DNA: TGTGCCAGCAGTTTCAGGGGGCCGGGGGAGACCCAGTACTTC. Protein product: CASSFRGPGETQYF.